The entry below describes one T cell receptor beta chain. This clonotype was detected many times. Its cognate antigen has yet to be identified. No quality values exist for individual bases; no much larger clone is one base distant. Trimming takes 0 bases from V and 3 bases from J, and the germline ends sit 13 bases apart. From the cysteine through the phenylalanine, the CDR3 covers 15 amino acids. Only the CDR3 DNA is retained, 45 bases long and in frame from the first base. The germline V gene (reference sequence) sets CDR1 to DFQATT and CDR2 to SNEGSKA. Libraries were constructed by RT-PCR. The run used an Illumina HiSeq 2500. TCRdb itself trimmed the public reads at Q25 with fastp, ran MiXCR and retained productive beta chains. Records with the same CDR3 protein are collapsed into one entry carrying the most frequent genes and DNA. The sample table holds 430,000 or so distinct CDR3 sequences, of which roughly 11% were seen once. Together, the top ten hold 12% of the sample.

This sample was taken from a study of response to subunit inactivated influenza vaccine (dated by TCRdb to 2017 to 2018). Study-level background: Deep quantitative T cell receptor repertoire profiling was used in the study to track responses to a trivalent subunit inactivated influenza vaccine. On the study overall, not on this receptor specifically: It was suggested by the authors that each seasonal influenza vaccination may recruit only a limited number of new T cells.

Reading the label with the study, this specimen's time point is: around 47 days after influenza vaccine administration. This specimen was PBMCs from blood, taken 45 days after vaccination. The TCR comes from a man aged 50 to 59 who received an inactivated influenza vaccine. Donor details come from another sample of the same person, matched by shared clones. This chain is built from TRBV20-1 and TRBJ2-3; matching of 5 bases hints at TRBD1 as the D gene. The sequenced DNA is TGCAGTGCTAGAGAGCAGGGCCCCGCGACAGATACGCAGTATTTT. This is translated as CSAREQGPATDTQYF.